This T cell receptor beta chain was obtained from a study of CD8 T cells in Susac syndrome. Overall study: Within the sequenced Susac syndrome patient group, about six exhibited active disease and about eight were in remission. When their blood was taken, the Susac syndrome patients had either not yet had any therapy, were taking corticosteroids, or were taking intravenous immunoglobulin alone.

The germline V gene encodes CDR1 DFQATT and CDR2 SNEGSKA (reference sequence). V was shortened by 6 bases and J by 1 base, with 10 bases between the two germline ends. The length of the CDR3 is 13 residues. TEMRA cells were enriched by FACS, and CD4+ and CD8+ T cells were negatively isolated. Reverse transcription of roughly 0.5 to 1 ug RNA was carried out with random hexamers. The immunoSEQ assay covered 54 Vbeta and 13 Jbeta segments for CDR3. TCRdb analysed the immunoSEQ multiplex PCR reads with MiXCR anew, one entry per CDR3 protein. The top ten clones hold 0.13% to 0.15% of a sample with over 120,000 distinct CDR3 sequences, around 93% of them seen once.

V usage is TRBV20-1 and J usage is TRBJ1-5; D gene unclear. This sequence was found in a human donor with Susac syndrome. Sequencing was performed on CD4+ T cells from PBMCs. This CDR3 reads CSARALSNQPQHF. The CDR3 DNA is TGCAGTGCCCGGGCCCTAAGCAATCAGCCCCAGCATTTT.